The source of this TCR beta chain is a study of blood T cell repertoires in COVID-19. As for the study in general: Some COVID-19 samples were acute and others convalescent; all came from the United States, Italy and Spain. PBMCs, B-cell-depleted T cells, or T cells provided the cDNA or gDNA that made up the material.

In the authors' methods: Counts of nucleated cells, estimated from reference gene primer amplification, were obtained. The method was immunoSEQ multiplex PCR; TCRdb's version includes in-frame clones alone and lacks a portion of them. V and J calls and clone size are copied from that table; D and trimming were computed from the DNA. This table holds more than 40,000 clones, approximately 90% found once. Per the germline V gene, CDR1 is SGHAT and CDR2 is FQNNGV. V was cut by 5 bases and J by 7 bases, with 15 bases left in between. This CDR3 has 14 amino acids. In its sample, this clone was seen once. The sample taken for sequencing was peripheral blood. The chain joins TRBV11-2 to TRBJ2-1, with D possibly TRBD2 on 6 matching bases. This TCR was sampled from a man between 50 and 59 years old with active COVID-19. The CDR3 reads CASSLLASENEQFF. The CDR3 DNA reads TGTGCCAGCAGCCTACTAGCCTCGGAAAATGAGCAGTTCTTC.